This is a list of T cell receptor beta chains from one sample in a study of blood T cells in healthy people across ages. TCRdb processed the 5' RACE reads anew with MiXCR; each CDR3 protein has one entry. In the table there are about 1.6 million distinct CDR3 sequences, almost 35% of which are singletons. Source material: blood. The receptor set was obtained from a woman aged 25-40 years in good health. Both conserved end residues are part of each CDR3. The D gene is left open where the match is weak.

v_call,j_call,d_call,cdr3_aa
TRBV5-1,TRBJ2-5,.,CASSLSGQQETQYF
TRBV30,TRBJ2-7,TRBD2,CAWTSGAYEQYF
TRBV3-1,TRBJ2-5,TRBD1,CASSRGQGQETQYF
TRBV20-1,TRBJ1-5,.,CSARDAGAGGNQPQHF
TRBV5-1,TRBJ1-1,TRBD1,CASSRGGAGTEAFF
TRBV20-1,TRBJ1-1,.,CSAERGNHEAFF
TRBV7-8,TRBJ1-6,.,CASSLAGLRDSPLHF
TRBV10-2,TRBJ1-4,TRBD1,CASSLQPGQGFTNEKLFF
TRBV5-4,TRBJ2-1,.,CASRSIGALSYNEQFF
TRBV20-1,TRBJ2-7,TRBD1,CSVAGTDLGEQYF
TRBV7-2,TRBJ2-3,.,CASSLLTGATDTQYF
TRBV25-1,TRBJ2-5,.,CASSERGTQYF
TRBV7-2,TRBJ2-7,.,CASTAFSYEQYF
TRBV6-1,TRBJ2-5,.,CASSKPDPGKETQYF
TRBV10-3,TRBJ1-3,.,CAISDPQAGLPGNTIYF
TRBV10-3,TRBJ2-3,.,CAISESKGSGTDTQYF
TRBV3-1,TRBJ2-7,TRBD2,CASSQRPGGPDEQYF
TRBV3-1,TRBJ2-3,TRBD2,CASSGGLAGELDTQYF
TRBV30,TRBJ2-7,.,CAWSKGREQYF
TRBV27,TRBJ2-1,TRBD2,CAGSPGTSGSNEQFF
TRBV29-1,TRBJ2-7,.,CGVKLNEQYF
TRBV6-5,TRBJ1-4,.,CASSYKQTHEKLFF
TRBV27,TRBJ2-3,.,CASSRNLVPDTQYF
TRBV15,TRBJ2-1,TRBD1,CATSNHGQGALAGYNEQFF
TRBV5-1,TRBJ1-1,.,CASSLIPDGLNTEAFF
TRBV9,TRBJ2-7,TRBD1,CASSPSGTEAYEQYF
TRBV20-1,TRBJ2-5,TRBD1,CSAHALQGSQETQYF
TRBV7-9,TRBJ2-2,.,CASSSQVPGHGTNTGELFF
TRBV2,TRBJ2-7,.,CASNVQSSYEQYF
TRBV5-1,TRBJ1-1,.,CASSLGTPAEAFF
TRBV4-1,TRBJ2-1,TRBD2,CASSVRGTSGGAYNEQFF
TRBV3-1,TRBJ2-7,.,CASSQVTGRGTLVSGEQYF
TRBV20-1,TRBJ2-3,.,CSARNTRELADTQYF
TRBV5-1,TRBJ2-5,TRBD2,CASSPPLAGGQETQYF
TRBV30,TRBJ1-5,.,CAWGAGYDQPQHF
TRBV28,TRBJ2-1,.,CASSQSGTNEQFF
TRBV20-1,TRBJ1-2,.,CSARGGAADYGYTF
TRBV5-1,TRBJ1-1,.,CASSSGGGGLDTEAFF
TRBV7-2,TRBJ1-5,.,CASSLDIKGGNQPQHF
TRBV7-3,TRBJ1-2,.,CASRYPGTGSYGYTF
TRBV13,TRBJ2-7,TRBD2,CASSLRAGGWEQYF
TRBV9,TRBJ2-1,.,CASSNGPGWDEQFF
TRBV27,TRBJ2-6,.,CASSFLGALSGANVLTF
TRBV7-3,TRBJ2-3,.,CASSLVVGTDTQYF
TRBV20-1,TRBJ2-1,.,CSAAEVSYNEQFF
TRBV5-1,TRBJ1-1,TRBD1,CASSSLQGDTEAFF
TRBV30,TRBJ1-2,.,CAWSVGGIYGYTF
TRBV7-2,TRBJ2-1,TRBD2,CASSSGLATHNEQFF
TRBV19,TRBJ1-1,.,CASSPGGRQDTEAFF
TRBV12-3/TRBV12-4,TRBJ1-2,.,CASRYGDVGGYTF
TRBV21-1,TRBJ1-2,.,CASSEWGHGYTF
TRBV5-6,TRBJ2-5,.,CASSPLGDAGTQYF
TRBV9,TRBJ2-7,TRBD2,CASRRNLGEAGESYEQYF
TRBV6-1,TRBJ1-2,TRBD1,CASSEGTGIGYTF
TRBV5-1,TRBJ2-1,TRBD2,CASSLVRGTSDGGALWTDNEQFF
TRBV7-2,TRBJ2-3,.,CASSHIIVTPTDMQYF
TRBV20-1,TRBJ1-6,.,CSARDGSQPLHF